This T cell receptor beta chain was sequenced for a study of glioma-infiltrating T cells after dendritic cell vaccination. Germline CDR1 LGHNA, CDR2 YSLEER. Trimming removed 1 base at V and 2 bases at J, with 12 bases between. The CDR3 runs to 15 residues. TCRdb's table, derived via immunoSEQ multiplex PCR, lists solely in-frame clones and lacks some. Of around 100,000 clones detected, roughly 80% appear once; the ten largest clones hold more than 10%. The sample in question was blood, obtained before dendritic cell vaccination. This clonotype was sampled from a human donor with glioblastoma. The genes are TRBV4-3 and TRBJ2-7, with D unresolved. The CDR3 region is CASSQGGSGTYEQYF. The CDR3 DNA sequence: TGCGCCAGCAGCCAAGGAGGCAGTGGCACCTACGAGCAGTACTTC.